This TCR beta chain was identified during a study of CD8+CD57+ T cells in acquired aplastic anemia. Study findings and constraints: Both patients and controls carried the same twenty-nine CD8+ CDR3 sequences.

Trimming removed 2 bases at V and 6 bases at J, with 9 bases between. CDR1 and CDR2 from the germline V gene are SGDLS and YYNGEE. The CDR3 extends over 12 amino acids. Genomic DNA, serving as template, underwent TCR beta VDJ and CDR3 profiling. TCRdb redid the calling of the reads with MiXCR, one entry per CDR3 protein. The table lists tens of thousands of distinct CDR3 sequences, 75% to 85% of them singletons. This clonotype turned up a few times. Its antigen is unidentified. The chain recombines TRBV9 with TRBJ2-7, with D perhaps matching TRBD1 (5 bases). The sequence was obtained from a human donor in good health, serving as a control. Sequencing was carried out using sorted CD4+, CD8+, or CD8+CD57+ T cells (not recorded which) from PBMCs. CDR3 in amino acids: CASSVDKGEQYF. As DNA, the CDR3 is TGTGCCAGCAGCGTGGACAAGGGCGAGCAGTACTTC.